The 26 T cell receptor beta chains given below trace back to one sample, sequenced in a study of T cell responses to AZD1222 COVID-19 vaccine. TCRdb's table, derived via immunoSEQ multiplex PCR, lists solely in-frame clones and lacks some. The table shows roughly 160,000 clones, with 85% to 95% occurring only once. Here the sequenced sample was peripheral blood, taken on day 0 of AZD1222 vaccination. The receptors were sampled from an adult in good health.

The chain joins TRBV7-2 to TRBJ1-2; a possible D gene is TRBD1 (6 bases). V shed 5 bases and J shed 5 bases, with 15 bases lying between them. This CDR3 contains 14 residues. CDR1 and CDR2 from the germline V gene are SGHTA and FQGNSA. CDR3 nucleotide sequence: TGTGCCAGCAGCCCCACCTCAGGGGTTTATGGCTACACCTTC. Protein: CASSPTSGVYGYTF.

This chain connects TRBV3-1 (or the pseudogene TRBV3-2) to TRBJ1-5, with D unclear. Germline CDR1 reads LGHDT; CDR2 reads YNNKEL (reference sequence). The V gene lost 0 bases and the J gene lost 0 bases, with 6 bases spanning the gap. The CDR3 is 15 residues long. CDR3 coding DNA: TGTGCCAGCAGCCAAGATCCAAGTAGCAATCAGCCCCAGCATTTT. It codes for CASSQDPSSNQPQHF.

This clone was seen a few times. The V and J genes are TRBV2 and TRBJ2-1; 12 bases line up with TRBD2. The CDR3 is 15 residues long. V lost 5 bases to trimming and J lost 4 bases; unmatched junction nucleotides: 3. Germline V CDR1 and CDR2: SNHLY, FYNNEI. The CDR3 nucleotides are TGTGCCAGCAGTTCGACTAGCGGGGGATACAATGAGCAGTTCTTC. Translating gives CASSSTSGGYNEQFF.

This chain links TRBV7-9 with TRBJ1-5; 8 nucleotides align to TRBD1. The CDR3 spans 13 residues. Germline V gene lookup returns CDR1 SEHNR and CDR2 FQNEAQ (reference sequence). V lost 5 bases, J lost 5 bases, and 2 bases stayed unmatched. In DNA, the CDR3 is TGTGCCAGCAGCCCGACAGGGGATCAGCCCCAGCATTTT. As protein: CASSPTGDQPQHF.

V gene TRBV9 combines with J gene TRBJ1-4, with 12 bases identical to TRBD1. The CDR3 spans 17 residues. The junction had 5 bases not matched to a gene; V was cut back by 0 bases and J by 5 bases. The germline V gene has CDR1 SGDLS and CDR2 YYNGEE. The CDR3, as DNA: TGTGCCAGCAGCGTAGGCGGGACAGGGGGCCAAAATGAAAAACTGTTTTTT. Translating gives CASSVGGTGGQNEKLFF.

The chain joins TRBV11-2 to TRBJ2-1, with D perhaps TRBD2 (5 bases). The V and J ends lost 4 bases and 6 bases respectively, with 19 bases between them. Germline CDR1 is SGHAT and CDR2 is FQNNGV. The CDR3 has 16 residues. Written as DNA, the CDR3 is TGTGCCAGCAGCTCAACCCGGACTTACCCCCCCAATGAGCAGTTCTTC. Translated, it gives CASSSTRTYPPNEQFF. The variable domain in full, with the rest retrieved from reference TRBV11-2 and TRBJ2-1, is EAGVAQSPRYKIIEKRQSVAFWCNPISGHATLYWYQQILGQGPKLLIQFQNNGVVDDSQLPKDRFSAERLKGVDSTLKIQPAKLEDSAVYLCASSSTRTYPPNEQFFGPGTRLTVL.

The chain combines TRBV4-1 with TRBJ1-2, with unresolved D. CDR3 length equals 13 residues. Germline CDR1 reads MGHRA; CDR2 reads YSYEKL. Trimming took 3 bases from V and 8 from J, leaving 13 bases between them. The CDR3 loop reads CASSQAQVPGYTF. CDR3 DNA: TGCGCCAGCAGCCAGGCGCAGGTTCCAGGCTACACCTTC.

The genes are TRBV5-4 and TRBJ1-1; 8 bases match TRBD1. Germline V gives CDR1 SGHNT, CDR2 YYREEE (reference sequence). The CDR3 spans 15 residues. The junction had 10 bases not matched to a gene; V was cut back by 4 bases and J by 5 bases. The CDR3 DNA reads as TGTGCCAGCAGCACCTCGCAGGGGGCAAGGACTGAAGCTTTCTTT. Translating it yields CASSTSQGARTEAFF.

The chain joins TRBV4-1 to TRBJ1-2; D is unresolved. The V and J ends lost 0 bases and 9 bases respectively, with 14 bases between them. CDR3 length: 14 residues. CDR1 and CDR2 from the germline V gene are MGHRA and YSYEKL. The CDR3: CASSQDGLGASYTF. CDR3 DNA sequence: TGCGCCAGCAGCCAAGATGGGCTAGGTGCAAGCTACACCTTC.

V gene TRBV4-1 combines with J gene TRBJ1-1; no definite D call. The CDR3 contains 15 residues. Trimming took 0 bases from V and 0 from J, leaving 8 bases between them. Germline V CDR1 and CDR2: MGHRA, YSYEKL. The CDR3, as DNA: TGCGCCAGCAGCCAAGACCTGGGAATGAACACTGAAGCTTTCTTT. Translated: CASSQDLGMNTEAFF.

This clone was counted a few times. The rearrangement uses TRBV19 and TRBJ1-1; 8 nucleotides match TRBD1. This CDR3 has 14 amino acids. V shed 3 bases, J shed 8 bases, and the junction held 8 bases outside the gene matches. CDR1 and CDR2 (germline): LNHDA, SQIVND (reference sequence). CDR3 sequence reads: CASSIGRQGAEAFF. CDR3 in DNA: TGTGCCAGTAGTATTGGTCGTCAGGGGGCCGAAGCTTTCTTT.

CDR3 bases: TGTGCTAGTGGTTTGCAACAGGGTCGGGGGACCCAGTACTTC. The encoded protein is CASGLQQGRGTQYF. V is TRBV12-5 and J is TRBJ2-5, with D possibly matching TRBD1 (6 bases). CDR1 and CDR2 (germline): LGHNT, FRNRAP. The ends were cut back, 2 bases at V and 7 bases at J, with 14 bases in the middle. The length of the CDR3 is 14 residues.

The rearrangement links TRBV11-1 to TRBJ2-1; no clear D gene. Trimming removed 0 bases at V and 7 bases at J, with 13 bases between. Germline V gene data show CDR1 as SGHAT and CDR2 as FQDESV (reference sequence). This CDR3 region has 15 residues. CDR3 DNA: TGTGCCAGCAGCTTAGCGACGGCCCCCGAGAATGAGCAGTTCTTC. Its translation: CASSLATAPENEQFF.

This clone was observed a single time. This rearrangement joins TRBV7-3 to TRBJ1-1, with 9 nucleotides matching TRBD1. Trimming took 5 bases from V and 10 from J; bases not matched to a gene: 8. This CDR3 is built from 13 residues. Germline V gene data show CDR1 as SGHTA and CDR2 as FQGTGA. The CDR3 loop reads CASSLGQGSGAFF. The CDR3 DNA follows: TGTGCCAGCAGCCTGGGACAGGGAAGCGGAGCTTTCTTT.

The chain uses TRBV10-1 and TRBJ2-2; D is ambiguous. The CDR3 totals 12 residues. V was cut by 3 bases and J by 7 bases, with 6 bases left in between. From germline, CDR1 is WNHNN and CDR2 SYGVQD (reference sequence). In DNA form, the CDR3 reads TGCGCCAGCAGTGATGGTGTCGGGGAGCTGTTTTTT. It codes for CASSDGVGELFF.

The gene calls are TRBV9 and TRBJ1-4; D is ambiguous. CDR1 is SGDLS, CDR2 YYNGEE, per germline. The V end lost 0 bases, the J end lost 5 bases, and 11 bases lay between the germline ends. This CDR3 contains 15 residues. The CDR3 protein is CASSVDLAANEKLFF. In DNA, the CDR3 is TGTGCCAGCAGCGTAGATCTGGCAGCGAATGAAAAACTGTTTTTT.

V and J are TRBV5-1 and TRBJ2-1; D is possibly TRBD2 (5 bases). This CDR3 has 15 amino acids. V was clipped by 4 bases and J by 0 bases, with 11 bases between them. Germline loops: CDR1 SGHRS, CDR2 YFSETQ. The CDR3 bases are TGCGCCAGCAGCCCCGGACTGAGCTCCTACAATGAGCAGTTCTTC. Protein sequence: CASSPGLSSYNEQFF.

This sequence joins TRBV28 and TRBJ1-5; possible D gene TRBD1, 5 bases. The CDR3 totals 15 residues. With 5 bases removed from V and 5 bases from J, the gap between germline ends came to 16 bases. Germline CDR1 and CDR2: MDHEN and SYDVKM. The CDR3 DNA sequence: TGTGCCAGCAGTCTTGACAGACTCGGGTATCAGCCCCAGCATTTT. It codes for CASSLDRLGYQPQHF.

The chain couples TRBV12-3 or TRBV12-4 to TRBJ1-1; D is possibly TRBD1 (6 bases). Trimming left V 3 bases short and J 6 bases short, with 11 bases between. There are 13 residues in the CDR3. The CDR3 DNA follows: TGTGCCAGCAGTTTCCAAACAGGGTCTGAAGCTTTCTTT. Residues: CASSFQTGSEAFF.

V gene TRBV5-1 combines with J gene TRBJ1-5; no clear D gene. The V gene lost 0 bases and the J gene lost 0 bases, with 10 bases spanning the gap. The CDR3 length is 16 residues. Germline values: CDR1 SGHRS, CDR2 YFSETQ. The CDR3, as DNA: TGCGCCAGCAGCTTGGGGGGTGATCTTAGCAATCAGCCCCAGCATTTT. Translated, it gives CASSLGGDLSNQPQHF. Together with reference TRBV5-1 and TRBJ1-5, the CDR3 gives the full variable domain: KAGVTQTPRYLIKTRGQQVTLSCSPISGHRSVSWYQQTPGQGLQFLFEYFSETQRNKGNFPGRFSGRQFSNSRSEMNVSTLELGDSALYLCASSLGGDLSNQPQHFGDGTRLSIL.

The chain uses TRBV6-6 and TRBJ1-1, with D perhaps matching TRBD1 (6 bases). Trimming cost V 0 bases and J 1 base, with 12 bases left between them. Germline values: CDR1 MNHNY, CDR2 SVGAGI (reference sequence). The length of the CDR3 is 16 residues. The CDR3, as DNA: TGTGCCAGCAGTTACTCGAAAGGGGGGCGGAACACTGAAGCTTTCTTT. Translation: CASSYSKGGRNTEAFF.

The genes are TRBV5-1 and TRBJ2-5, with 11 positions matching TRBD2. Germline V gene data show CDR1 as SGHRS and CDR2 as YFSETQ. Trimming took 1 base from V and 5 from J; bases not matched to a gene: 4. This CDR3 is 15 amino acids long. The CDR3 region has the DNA TGCGCCAGCAGCTTGCCTAGCGGGAGGATGGAGACCCAGTACTTC. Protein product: CASSLPSGRMETQYF.

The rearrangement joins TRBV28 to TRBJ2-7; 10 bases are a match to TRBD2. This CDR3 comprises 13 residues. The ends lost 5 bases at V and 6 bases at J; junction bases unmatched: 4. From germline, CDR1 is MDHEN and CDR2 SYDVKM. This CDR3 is CASSPSGSREQYF. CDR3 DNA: TGTGCCAGCAGTCCTAGCGGGAGCCGCGAGCAGTACTTC. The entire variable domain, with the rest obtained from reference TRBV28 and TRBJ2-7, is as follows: DVKVTQSSRYLVKRTGEKVFLECVQDMDHENMFWYRQDPGLGLRLIYFSYDVKMKEKGDIPEGYSVSREKKERFSLILESASTNQTSMYLCASSPSGSREQYFGPGTRLTVT.

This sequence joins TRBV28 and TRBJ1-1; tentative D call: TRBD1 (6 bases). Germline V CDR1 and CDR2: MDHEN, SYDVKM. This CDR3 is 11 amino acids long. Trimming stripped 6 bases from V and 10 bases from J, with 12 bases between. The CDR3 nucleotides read TGTGCCAGCAGCCAGAGAGGGGGAGCTTTCTTT. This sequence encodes CASSQRGGAFF.

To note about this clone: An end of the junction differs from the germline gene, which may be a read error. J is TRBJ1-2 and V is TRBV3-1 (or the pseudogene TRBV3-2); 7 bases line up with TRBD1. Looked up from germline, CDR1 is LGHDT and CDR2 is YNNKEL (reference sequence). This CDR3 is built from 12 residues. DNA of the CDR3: TGTGCCAGCAGCCAAGTCTACAGGGGATTTTACTTC. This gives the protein CASSQVYRGFYF.

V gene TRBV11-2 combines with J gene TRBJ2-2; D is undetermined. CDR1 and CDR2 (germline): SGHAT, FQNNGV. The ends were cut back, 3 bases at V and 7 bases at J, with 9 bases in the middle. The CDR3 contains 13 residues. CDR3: CASSFSGVGELFF. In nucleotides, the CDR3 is TGTGCCAGCAGCTTTTCAGGCGTCGGGGAGCTGTTTTTT.